The 18 T cell receptor beta chains presented below share a single source sample, sequenced in a study of blood T cell repertoires in COVID-19. Assay: immunoSEQ multiplex PCR; the TCRdb copy retains only in-frame clones and omits some. The sample consists of about 63,000 clones, approximately 79% of them appearing once. The material sequenced was peripheral blood. The receptor source for this set is a human donor in a cohort sampled during active COVID-19.

The DNA for the CDR3 is TGTGCCAGCAGCGCTGGACAGGGGGGCACCGGGGAGCTGTTTTTT. As protein: CASSAGQGGTGELFF. This chain connects TRBV7-2 to TRBJ2-2; 10 bases line up with TRBD1. The germline CDR1 and CDR2 sequences are SGHTA and FQGNSA. The V gene end was trimmed by 5 bases and the J gene end by 4 bases; junction bases not matched to a gene: 4. This CDR3 comprises 15 residues.

This chain uses TRBV9 with TRBJ2-7; 8 bases map to TRBD1. V lost 4 bases to trimming and J lost 4 bases; unmatched junction nucleotides: 4. The CDR3 sequence is 13 residues long. CDR1 is SGDLS, CDR2 YYNGEE, per germline. The CDR3 spells CASSPGQGYEQYF. The CDR3 DNA is TGTGCCAGCAGCCCTGGACAGGGTTACGAGCAGTACTTC.

The V gene is TRBV6-5, the J gene TRBJ2-7; D might be TRBD1 (5 bases). Germline lookup yields CDR1 MNHEY and CDR2 SVGAGI. The CDR3 spans 14 residues. V dropped 6 bases and J dropped 6 bases, with 18 bases sitting between them. The CDR3 region is CASSRGRTLGEQYF. The CDR3 DNA sequence: TGTGCCAGCAGCCGAGGACGGACACTTGGCGAGCAGTACTTC.

The chain couples TRBV3-1 (or the pseudogene TRBV3-2) to TRBJ2-2, with 7 bases matching TRBD2. The CDR3 is 15 amino acids. CDR1 and CDR2 (germline): LGHDT, YNNKEL (reference sequence). After removal of 1 base from V and 6 bases from J, the junction contained 5 bases not matched to a gene. This CDR3 is CASSQAAGAAGELFF. DNA for the CDR3: TGTGCCAGCAGCCAAGCTGCGGGAGCTGCCGGGGAGCTGTTTTTT.

The rearrangement links TRBV29-1 to TRBJ1-2, with D unclear. There are 11 residues in the CDR3. V lost 7 bases to trimming and J lost 4 bases, with 10 bases between them. Germline V CDR1 and CDR2: SQVTM, ANQGSEA. The CDR3, as DNA: TGCAGCGCCAACCGGGGCTATGGCTACACCTTC. Protein product: CSANRGYGYTF.

Regarding this clone: One end of the junction fails to match germline, which may point to a read error. This chain links TRBV7-7 with TRBJ2-2, with 9 bases that match TRBD2. This CDR3 comprises 15 residues. Germline values: CDR1 SSHAT, CDR2 FNYEAQ (reference sequence). CDR3 amino acids: CASSLGTSPTGELFF. The CDR3 coding sequence is TGTGCTAGCAGCCTAGGGACTAGCCCCACCGGGGAGCTGTTTTTT.

This clone was found once. CDR3 sequence reads: CASTIGGTVGNTIYF. The CDR3 DNA reads TGTGCCAGTACCATTGGGGGGACGGTGGGAAACACCATATATTTT. The genes are TRBV19 and TRBJ1-3; weak D call: TRBD1 (5 bases). Germline assignment: CDR1 LNHDA and CDR2 SQIVND (reference sequence). With 7 bases removed from V and 4 bases from J, the gap between germline ends came to 17 bases. The CDR3 is 15 residues long.

The chain carries TRBV5-1 and TRBJ2-3; TRBD2 might be the D (6 bases). This CDR3 is built from 16 residues. The germline V gene encodes CDR1 SGHRS and CDR2 YFSETQ. Trimming stripped 0 bases from V and 3 bases from J, with 14 bases between. The CDR3: CASSLGWQGGTDTQYF. The CDR3 DNA is TGCGCCAGCAGCTTGGGTTGGCAGGGAGGAACAGATACGCAGTATTTT.

The J gene is TRBJ1-2, the V gene TRBV30; possible D gene TRBD1, 6 bases. Germline assignment: CDR1 GTSNPN and CDR2 SVGIG (reference sequence). This CDR3 is 14 amino acids long. Trimming left V 4 bases short and J 3 bases short, with 15 bases between. This CDR3 reads CAWIWAGADYGYTF. The DNA for the CDR3 is TGTGCCTGGATTTGGGCGGGGGCGGACTATGGCTACACCTTC.

The chain is built from TRBV15 and TRBJ1-1, with a weak D call TRBD1 (6 bases). V lost 0 bases, J lost 8 bases, and 10 bases lay in between. The CDR3 sequence is 13 residues long. Germline values: CDR1 LNHNV, CDR2 YYDKDF (reference sequence). As DNA, the CDR3 is TGTGCCACCAGCAGAGATCAGGGGTTCGAAGCTTTCTTT. Its translation is CATSRDQGFEAFF. Supplemented by reference TRBV15 and TRBJ1-1, the full variable domain reads DAMVIQNPRYQVTQFGKPVTLSCSQTLNHNVMYWYQQKSSQAPKLLFHYYDKDFNNEADTPDNFQSRRPNTSFCFLDIRSPGLGDTAMYLCATSRDQGFEAFFGQGTRLTVV.

CDR3 region: CASSLEAGDEQYF. The CDR3 region has the DNA TGTGCCAGCAGCTTAGAGGCAGGGGACGAGCAGTACTTC. The J gene is TRBJ2-7, the V gene TRBV7-2; TRBD1 might be the D (6 bases). V lost 1 base, J lost 5 bases, and 9 bases lay in between. The CDR3 sequence is 13 residues long. Germline-derived CDR1 and CDR2 are SGHTA and FQGNSA.

The chain combines TRBV5-4 with TRBJ2-1; D perhaps matches TRBD2 (5 bases). V was trimmed by 3 bases and J by 0 bases, leaving 10 bases between them. This CDR3 has 15 residues. In germline, CDR1 is SGHNT, CDR2 YYREEE (reference sequence). CDR3 loop: CASSSVAGSYNEQFF. Here the CDR3 DNA reads TGTGCCAGCAGCTCCGTGGCGGGCTCCTACAATGAGCAGTTCTTC. The whole variable domain, filled in from reference TRBV5-4 and TRBJ2-1, reads ETGVTQSPTHLIKTRGQQVTLRCSSQSGHNTVSWYQQALGQGPQFIFQYYREEENGRGNFPPRFSGLQFPNYSSELNVNALELDDSALYLCASSSVAGSYNEQFFGPGTRLTVL.

This chain uses TRBV18 with TRBJ2-7, with TRBD2 matching 7 bases. V lost 4 bases and J lost 2; bases outside the gene matches: 5. The CDR3 spans 14 residues. CDR1 and CDR2 (germline): KGHSH, LQKENI. CDR3 sequence reads: CASSRGGITYEQYF. CDR3 DNA sequence: TGTGCCAGCTCACGGGGAGGGATCACCTACGAGCAGTACTTC.

The chain couples TRBV2 to TRBJ2-1, with TRBD2 matching over 10 bases. V trimming: 8 bases; J trimming: 7 bases; junction bases outside the gene matches: 5. The CDR3 consists of 13 residues. The germline V gene has CDR1 SNHLY and CDR2 FYNNEI. In DNA, the CDR3 is TGTGCCAGCTGCAGCGGGAGGGATAATGAGCAGTTCTTC. Its translation is CASCSGRDNEQFF.

This clone came up once. The rearrangement links TRBV6-5 to TRBJ2-5; 10 nucleotides align to TRBD1. This CDR3 contains 13 residues. The V gene's germline CDR1 is MNHEY and CDR2 SVGAGI. The V and J ends lost 6 bases and 9 bases, in that order; junction bases with no gene match: 7. The CDR3 DNA sequence: TGTGCCAGCAGGTCTGACAGGGGGCGGGCCCAGTACTTC. This codes for CASRSDRGRAQYF.

The chain employs TRBV5-4 and TRBJ2-7; D gene uncertain. This CDR3 has 14 residues. The germline gives CDR1 SGHNT, CDR2 YYREEE (reference sequence). Deletions cut 0 bases from V and 5 bases from J, with 12 bases between. CDR3 amino acids: CASSLGAGRNEQYF. CDR3 DNA sequence: TGTGCCAGCAGCTTGGGGGCCGGAAGGAACGAGCAGTACTTC.

This clone was picked up a small number of times. CDR3 DNA: TGTGCCAGCAGCGGACCTAGCGCGAGCTCCTACAATGAGCAGTTCTTC. It encodes CASSGPSASSYNEQFF. The chain recombines TRBV9 with TRBJ2-1; weak D call: TRBD2 (6 bases). Trimming shortened V by 3 bases and J by 0 bases, and 13 bases separated the two germline ends. Germline CDR1 and CDR2: SGDLS and YYNGEE. This CDR3 region has 16 residues.

This chain connects TRBV7-9 to TRBJ2-1; 7 nucleotides match TRBD2. J was trimmed by 2 bases and V by 5 bases; bases with no gene match: 3. Germline lookup yields CDR1 SEHNR and CDR2 FQNEAQ (reference sequence). CDR3 length equals 14 residues. The CDR3 coding sequence is TGTGCCAGCAGCCCTCTAGCGGCCTACAATGAGCAGTTCTTC. It codes for CASSPLAAYNEQFF.